One T cell receptor beta chain is described in this entry. Many counts were recorded for this clonotype. Its antigen is currently not known. No base qualities exist here, and no much larger clone lies one base off it. From its cysteine to its phenylalanine, the CDR3 spans 15 amino acids. Only the CDR3 part of the read is kept: 45 bases, read in frame from the first base. CDR1 and CDR2 are read off the germline V gene as SNHLY and FYNNEI. Between the V and J ends, shortened by 7 bases and 4 bases respectively, the junction contains 18 bases. In the ophthalmopathy patients, disease was moderately to severely active, with a Clinical Activity Score of 3 or more, a NOSPECS grade of 4 or more, and a duration of less than 3 months. Patients with uncontrolled infections, other autoimmune diseases, pregnancy or lactation were excluded. Diagnoses relied on clinical symptoms, serum thyroxine and TRAb, thyroid ultrasound and orbital computed tomography. Ficoll-Paque density gradient centrifugation was used to isolate PBMCs from 9.5 to 10 ml of fresh peripheral blood. Trizol reagent was used to extract total RNA, and RNA quality was then checked on an Agilent 2100 Bioanalyzer.

These data belong to a study of T cells in Graves' hyperthyroidism and ophthalmopathy (dated by TCRdb to between 2018 and 2021). About the investigation overall: Peripheral blood was sampled at the time of initial diagnosis, prior to any treatment. To identify TCR V-J signatures that set the groups apart, the researchers used a discovery cohort of 100 patients, made up of about 44 with Graves' ophthalmopathy and 57 with stable Graves' hyperthyroidism. For training and testing, the 100 patients in the discovery cohort were randomly divided in a 7:3 ratio. After blood sampling, hyperthyroidism patients were treated with methimazole at a starting dose of 30 mg daily, and ophthalmopathy patients were treated with high-dose intravenous methylprednisolone. The paper describes TCR Vbeta CDR3 sequencing of around 140 peripheral blood samples, made up of 43 ophthalmopathy patients, over 70 hyperthyroidism patients and 17 progressor patients. Prospective prediction of ophthalmopathy was tested in an independent validation cohort of 18 to 20 hyperthyroidism patients and 17 patients who later progressed to ophthalmopathy. The study also compared thyroid tissue and blood T-cell repertoires from more than 5 Graves' hyperthyroidism patients. The full study reports these points: In cross-validation, a model built on a 13 V-J signature told ophthalmopathy apart from stable hyperthyroidism with under 90% sensitivity and about 81% specificity, and in testing the same model reached 80%/75%. Most expanded thyroid clonotypes (frequency above 0.001) were also detected in blood, suggesting blood repertoires may reflect thyroid immune responses. Sample size was not statistically predetermined, and blinding of investigators to group allocation was not performed. During validation, the model predicted progression to ophthalmopathy a median of approximately 6 months ahead of onset, with around 65% sensitivity and almost 75% specificity.

The TCR beta CDR3 regions were amplified from RNA transcripts. For the first round of RT-PCR on the TCR CDR3, the HTBI primer set was used together with the Qiagen OneStep RT-PCR kit. Libraries were constructed in a second round of multiplex PCR, after which size selection and purification were carried out. Libraries were sequenced paired-end with 100 bp reads on an Illumina HiSeq2000. The study's processing was this. SOAPnuke was used to process the raw data, with reads discarded if the reads contained adapters or uncalled bases, had a mean Phred below 15, or lacked an exact constant-primer or identifier match. High-quality paired reads were merged using COPE v1.2.5, and each unique nucleotide sequence was defined as a clonotype. MiTCR v1.1 was used to align the clonotypes against IMGT TRBV, TRBD and TRBJ reference segments. Only V-J combinations with frequency above 0.0001, covering 99% to 99.2% of repertoires, were analysed. The TCS score was defined as the ratio of F50 (clonal expansion) to E x V (chaos), calculated using BLOSUM62-based TCRdist between CDR3 peptides within each V-J. Welch's t-statistics and random forest reduced 450 to 600 V-J features to under 15, which were used in a naive Bayes classifier (R e1071). TCRdb took the public reads, trimmed them with fastp at Q25, ran MiXCR for clone calling and kept in-frame beta chains. One record per CDR3 amino acid sequence lists the most common genes and DNA. These V and J calls originate from TCRdb's pipeline instead of the authors' own analysis. The sample data list about 250,000 distinct CDR3 sequences, and 20% to 25% of these were observed just once. The biggest ten clones account for approximately 60% of the sample.

The clonotype comes from a man aged 25 to 40 with Graves' ophthalmopathy. Sequencing used blood. The chain links TRBV2 with TRBJ2-3; possibly the D gene is TRBD1, per 6 matching bases. The DNA sequence reads TGTGCCAGCACCCAAGGCAGGGGCGCCCCAGATACGCAGTATTTT. Translated, it reads CASTQGRGAPDTQYF.